These 16 T cell receptor beta chains originate from one sample sequenced in a study of human T cells and chemical hapten exposure. Individual cDNA molecules in this library carried unique molecular identifiers. TCRdb processed the reads anew with MiXCR; each CDR3 protein has one entry. The sample lists about 120,000 distinct CDR3 sequences, 8.5% to 9% seen once, with 1.4% in the top ten. The authors' total RNA extraction used unfractionated whole blood. The sequenced sample was whole blood. The receptors originated from a human donor in good health. Some clones in this sample may be carry-over from other donors' samples.

This clonotype was seen a handful of times. CDR3 sequence reads: CSVEDPSQGSSYEQYF. The CDR3 region has the DNA TGCAGCGTTGAAGATCCTTCGCAGGGGAGCTCCTACGAGCAGTACTTC. This chain joins TRBV29-1 and TRBJ2-7, with a weak D call TRBD1 (6 bases). Trimming left V 0 bases short and J 0 bases short, with 15 bases between. The V gene's germline CDR1 is SQVTM and CDR2 ANQGSEA. CDR3 size: 16 residues.

The chain combines TRBV5-1 with TRBJ2-7, with D unresolved. Germline lookup yields CDR1 SGHRS and CDR2 YFSETQ. The CDR3 loop spans 16 amino acids. The V end was cut by 1 base, the J end by 4 bases, with 18 bases between. The CDR3 nucleotides are TGCGCCAGCAGCTTGAGTACAGACGTAGTGGGGTACGAGCAGTACTTC. Amino acid sequence: CASSLSTDVVGYEQYF.

The sample holds many counts of this clonotype. It is unclear where the CDR3 begins or ends on the DNA, so no DNA is shown, and the CDR3 is as TCRdb lists it. This rearrangement joins TRBV7-8 to TRBJ1-1; the table's TRBD1 call for D was not verified on the DNA. The CDR3 sequence runs 15 residues, both termini included. Per the germline V gene, CDR1 is SGHVS and CDR2 is FQNEAQ. The CDR3 reads CASSLSGQGDTEAFF.

This clonotype was recorded a few times. The chain carries TRBV2 and TRBJ2-1; D is unclear. CDR3 length: 13 residues. Germline CDR1 SNHLY, CDR2 FYNNEI. The V gene lost 8 bases and the J gene lost 5 bases, with 13 bases spanning the gap. Here the CDR3 reads CASQGRRDNEQFF. The CDR3, as DNA: TGTGCCAGCCAAGGCAGGCGAGACAATGAGCAGTTCTTC.

The rearrangement uses TRBV4-2 and TRBJ2-5; 10 bases map to TRBD2. The CDR3 runs 16 residues. V dropped 1 base and J dropped 7; count of bases not matched to a gene: 9. Germline V CDR1 and CDR2: LGHNA, YNFKEQ. The CDR3 DNA sequence: TGTGCCAGCAGCCAAGCGGCTAGCGGGAGTGGGGGGACCCAGTACTTC. Protein: CASSQAASGSGGTQYF.

This clonotype was seen only a few times. The chain has TRBV10-3 and TRBJ2-7; the D is unclear. The CDR3 runs 15 residues. V was clipped by 2 bases and J by 6 bases, with 17 bases between them. Germline CDR1 reads ENHRY; CDR2 reads SYGVKD. CDR3: CAISEPESWASEQYF. CDR3 nucleotides: TGTGCCATCAGTGAGCCCGAAAGTTGGGCGTCCGAGCAGTACTTC.

This clonotype appeared many times. The J gene is TRBJ1-1, the V gene TRBV19, with D uncertain. V was cut by 5 bases and J by 0 bases, with 13 bases left in between. Germline V CDR1 and CDR2: LNHDA, SQIVND (reference sequence). This CDR3 is 15 amino acids long. This chain's CDR3 is CASSPRGGVNTEAFF. CDR3 nucleotide sequence: TGTGCCAGTAGTCCCCGGGGAGGTGTGAACACTGAAGCTTTCTTT.

This clonotype was detected a few times. The chain combines TRBV12-5 with TRBJ1-2; D may be TRBD1 (6 bases). V was cut by 4 bases and J by 4 bases, with 16 bases left in between. This CDR3 comprises 15 residues. The germline V gene has CDR1 LGHNT and CDR2 FRNRAP. The CDR3 region has the DNA TGTGCTAGTGGTTCGCCCCCGGGGGCAGGCTATGGCTACACCTTC. This sequence encodes CASGSPPGAGYGYTF.

There are a few counts of this clonotype. V usage is TRBV11-3 and J usage is TRBJ2-1; TRBD2 aligns across 10 bases. CDR3 length equals 15 residues. Germline lookup yields CDR1 SGHNT and CDR2 YENEEA. V lost 0 bases to trimming and J lost 7 bases; unmatched junction nucleotides: 3. CDR3 DNA: TGTGCCAGCAGCTTAGATGCTAGCGGGAGTAATGAGCAGTTCTTC. Protein product: CASSLDASGSNEQFF.

This clonotype was seen a handful of times. The chain links TRBV25-1 to TRBJ1-2; 8 nucleotides match TRBD1. Trimming cost V 4 bases and J 11 bases; bases outside gene matches: 12. The CDR3 runs to 14 residues. From germline, CDR1 is MGHDK and CDR2 SYGVNS. CDR3 nucleotide sequence: TGTGCCAGCAGTGTTGTCGGTGGACAGGGTCAATACACCTTC. It encodes CASSVVGGQGQYTF.

This clonotype occurred a few times. This chain links TRBV6-5 with TRBJ2-5; TRBD2 might be the D (7 bases). This CDR3 has 15 residues. Germline CDR1 MNHEY, CDR2 SVGAGI. Trimming took off 6 bases at V and 2 bases at J, with 16 bases between the two ends. CDR3: CASSYVGGAQETQYF. CDR3 bases: TGTGCCAGCAGCTACGTGGGGGGGGCTCAAGAGACCCAGTACTTC.

This clonotype was picked up many times. This chain links TRBV29-1 with TRBJ1-1; 7 bases match TRBD1. The germline gives CDR1 SQVTM, CDR2 ANQGSEA. Trimming cost V 2 bases and J 1 base; bases outside gene matches: 4. The CDR3 extends over 14 amino acids. CDR3 coding DNA: TGCAGCGTTGAAAATGGACAGGCGAACACTGAAGCTTTCTTT. Translation: CSVENGQANTEAFF.

This clonotype was counted a few times. The chain employs TRBV14 and TRBJ2-2, with D uncertain. V gave up 1 base and J gave up 4 bases, with 7 bases separating them. Germline CDR1 reads SGHDN; CDR2 reads FVKESK. This CDR3 has 14 residues. CDR3 nucleotides: TGTGCCAGCAGCCAAGCGGACGGCACCGGGGAGCTGTTTTTT. This encodes CASSQADGTGELFF.

The rearrangement links TRBV3-1 to TRBJ2-7; maybe TRBD1 (5 bases). This CDR3 has 14 residues. Trimming took 4 bases from V and 2 from J, leaving 12 bases between them. Germline lookup yields CDR1 LGHDT and CDR2 YNNKEL (reference sequence). In DNA, the CDR3 is TGTGCCAGCAGCCGACCCGACAGAACCTACGAGCAGTACTTC. It specifies CASSRPDRTYEQYF.

This clonotype was seen at least ten times. The chain has TRBV29-1 and TRBJ1-5, with TRBD1 matching 8 bases. J was trimmed by 5 bases and V by 4 bases; bases with no gene match: 7. Germline CDR1 is SQVTM and CDR2 is ANQGSEA. The CDR3 totals 14 residues. DNA for the CDR3: TGCAGCGTTGTCCCTGCAGGGGGCGATCAGCCCCAGCATTTT. Translated: CSVVPAGGDQPQHF.

The J gene is TRBJ2-1, the V gene TRBV25-1; 7 positions agree with TRBD2. CDR3 length equals 12 residues. Trimming removed 6 bases from V and 12 bases from J; junction bases left unmatched: 8. The germline CDR1 and CDR2 sequences are MGHDK and SYGVNS. The CDR3 region has the DNA TGTGCCAGCAGCTCGGGAGGATTTTGGCAGTTCTTC. Translating it yields CASSSGGFWQFF.